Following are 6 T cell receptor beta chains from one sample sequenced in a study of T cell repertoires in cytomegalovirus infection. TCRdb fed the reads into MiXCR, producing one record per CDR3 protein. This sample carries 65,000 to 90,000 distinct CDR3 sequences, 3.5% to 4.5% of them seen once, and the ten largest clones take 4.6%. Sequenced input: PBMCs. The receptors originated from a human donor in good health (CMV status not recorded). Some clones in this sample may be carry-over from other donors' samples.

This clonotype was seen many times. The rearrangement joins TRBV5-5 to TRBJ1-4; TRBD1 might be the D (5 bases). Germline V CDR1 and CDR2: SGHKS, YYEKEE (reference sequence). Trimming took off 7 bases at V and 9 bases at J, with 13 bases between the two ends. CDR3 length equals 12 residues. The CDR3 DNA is TGTGCCAGCGGCGGGGACGCTCAAAAACTGTTTTTT. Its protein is CASGGDAQKLFF. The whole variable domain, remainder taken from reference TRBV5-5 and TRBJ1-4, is DAGVTQSPTHLIKTRGQQVTLRCSPISGHKSVSWYQQVLGQGPQFIFQYYEKEERGRGNFPDRFSARQFPNYSSELNVNALLLGDSALYLCASGGDAQKLFFGSGTQLSVL.

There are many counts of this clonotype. The CDR3 loop is CASSLARGYNSPLHF. The CDR3 nucleotides read TGTGCCAGCAGTTTGGCCAGGGGGTATAATTCACCCCTCCACTTT. The chain couples TRBV12-3 or TRBV12-4 to TRBJ1-6; TRBD1 matches at 7 bases. This CDR3 has 15 amino acids. Trimming removed 3 bases from V and 4 bases from J; junction bases left unmatched: 3.

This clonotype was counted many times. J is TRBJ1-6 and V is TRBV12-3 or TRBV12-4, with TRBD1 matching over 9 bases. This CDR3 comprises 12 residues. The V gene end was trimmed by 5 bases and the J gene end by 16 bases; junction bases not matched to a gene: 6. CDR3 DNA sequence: TGTGCCAGCAGTCGATCGACAGGGGGACTCCACTTT. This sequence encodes CASSRSTGGLHF.

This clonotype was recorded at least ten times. The CDR3 loop reads CASSYHPRRDTEAFF. The CDR3 nucleotides are TGTGCCAGCAGTTACCATCCCAGGCGGGACACTGAAGCTTTCTTT. The chain uses TRBV6-2 or TRBV6-3 and TRBJ1-1; D not resolved. Trimming stripped 2 bases from V and 3 bases from J, with 13 bases between. The CDR3 runs to 15 residues. Germline V gene sequence: CDR1 MNHEY, CDR2 SVGEGT.

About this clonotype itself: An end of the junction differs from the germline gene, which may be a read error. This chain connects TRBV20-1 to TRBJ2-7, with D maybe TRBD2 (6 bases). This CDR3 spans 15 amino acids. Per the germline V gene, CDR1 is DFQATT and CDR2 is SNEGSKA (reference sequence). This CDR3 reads CSAGGMGERAYAQYF. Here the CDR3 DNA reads TGCAGTGCTGGAGGGATGGGGGAGCGGGCCTACGCGCAGTACTTC.

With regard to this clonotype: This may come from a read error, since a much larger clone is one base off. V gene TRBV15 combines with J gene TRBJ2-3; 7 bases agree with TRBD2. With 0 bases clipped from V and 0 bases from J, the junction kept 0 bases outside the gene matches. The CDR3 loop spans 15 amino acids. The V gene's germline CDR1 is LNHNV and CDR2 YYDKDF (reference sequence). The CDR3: CATSRDGGSTDTQYF. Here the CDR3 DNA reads TGTGCCACCAGCAGAGACGGGGGGAGCACAGATACGCAGTATTTT.